These 29 T cell receptor beta chains came from one sample sequenced in a study of blood T cell repertoires in COVID-19. The protocol was immunoSEQ multiplex PCR, while the TCRdb copy is restricted to in-frame clones and leaves out a portion. In the table there are 150,000 to 200,000 clones, around nine tenths of which are singletons. Sequencing was done on a sample of peripheral blood. These receptors were taken from a man aged 40-49 years with active or convalescent COVID-19.

This clone was detected a few times. The chain carries TRBV3-1 (or the pseudogene TRBV3-2) and TRBJ1-4; D is unresolved. Per germline, CDR1 LGHDT and CDR2 YNNKEL (reference sequence). Trimming took 0 bases from V and 3 from J, leaving 8 bases between them. The CDR3 is 15 amino acids. The CDR3 nucleotides read TGTGCCAGCAGCCAAGAAGCGTTTTCTAATGAAAAACTGTTTTTT. Its protein is CASSQEAFSNEKLFF.

The genes are TRBV3-1 (or the pseudogene TRBV3-2) and TRBJ1-1; D not certain. The ends were cut back, 4 bases at V and 1 base at J, with 4 bases in the middle. Germline lookup yields CDR1 LGHDT and CDR2 YNNKEL (reference sequence). The length of the CDR3 is 12 residues. Here the CDR3 reads CASSRANTEAFF. The CDR3 DNA reads TGTGCCAGCAGCCGGGCGAACACTGAAGCTTTCTTT.

V gene TRBV5-6 combines with J gene TRBJ1-2, with a tentative D call TRBD1 (5 bases). Germline-derived CDR1 and CDR2 are SGHDT and YYEEEE. This CDR3 has 15 residues. Deletions cut 1 base from V and 3 bases from J, with 13 bases between. CDR3 nucleotides: TGTGCCAGCAGCTTGCTTGCGACAGACGACTATGGCTACACCTTC. This translates into CASSLLATDDYGYTF.

This rearrangement joins TRBV4-2 to TRBJ2-1, with D unresolved. This CDR3 has 18 residues. CDR1 and CDR2 from the germline V gene are LGHNA and YNFKEQ. The germline V and J ends were trimmed by 1 base and 2 bases, with 18 bases remaining between them. In DNA form, the CDR3 reads TGTGCCAGCAGCCAAGCGGTCAGCTTAGACTGGACCTACAATGAGCAGTTCTTC. It is translated as CASSQAVSLDWTYNEQFF.

The J gene is TRBJ2-5, the V gene TRBV24-1; tentative D call: TRBD2 (5 bases). Germline-derived CDR1 and CDR2 are KGHDR and SFDVKD. This CDR3 has 17 amino acids. Trimming stripped 3 bases from V and 5 bases from J, with 21 bases between. The CDR3 nucleotides are TGTGCCACCAGTGATAATACTGCGGGTCTTGCCGGGGAGACCCAGTACTTC. Residues: CATSDNTAGLAGETQYF.

The chain combines TRBV2 with TRBJ1-6, with D possibly TRBD1 on 6 matching bases. The V end lost 6 bases, the J end lost 5 bases, and 11 bases lay between the germline ends. Germline lookup yields CDR1 SNHLY and CDR2 FYNNEI. The CDR3 is 14 amino acids. CDR3 coding DNA: TGTGCCAGCAGGAGGGGGGGAGATAATTCACCCCTCCACTTT. Translation gives CASRRGGDNSPLHF.

The genes are TRBV2 and TRBJ1-4; no clear D gene. V lost 4 bases to trimming and J lost 0 bases, with 12 bases between them. The CDR3 has 16 amino acids. CDR1 and CDR2 from the germline V gene are SNHLY and FYNNEI. The CDR3 nucleotides are TGTGCCAGCAGTGGGGCTTTGGGAGCAACTAATGAAAAACTGTTTTTT. Amino acid sequence: CASSGALGATNEKLFF.

This clone was detected once. Here the CDR3 DNA reads TGTGCCAGCAGTGACAGGGTCACTTCCTACGAGCAGTACTTC. Amino acids: CASSDRVTSYEQYF. The gene calls are TRBV2 and TRBJ2-7; tentatively, D is TRBD1 (5 bases). This CDR3 comprises 14 residues. Looked up from germline, CDR1 is SNHLY and CDR2 is FYNNEI. The V gene lost 3 bases and the J gene lost 1 base, with 10 bases spanning the gap. Drawing the rest from reference TRBV2 and TRBJ2-7, the complete variable domain is EPEVTQTPSHQVTQMGQEVILRCVPISNHLYFYWYRQILGQKVEFLVSFYNNEISEKSEIFDDQFSVERPDGSNFTLKIRSTKLEDSAMYFCASSDRVTSYEQYFGPGTRLTVT.

The CDR3 sequence is CASGQSSYEQYF. The CDR3 DNA sequence: TGCGCCAGCGGGCAGAGTTCCTACGAGCAGTACTTC. The V call is TRBV10-1, the J call TRBJ2-7; D is unclear. Germline assignment: CDR1 WNHNN and CDR2 SYGVQD (reference sequence). V dropped 8 bases and J dropped 1 base, with 9 bases sitting between them. The CDR3 loop spans 12 amino acids.

The rearrangement uses TRBV3-1 (or the pseudogene TRBV3-2) and TRBJ1-3; no definite D call. The V gene lost 0 bases and the J gene lost 0 bases, with 9 bases spanning the gap. The CDR3 spans 16 residues. The V gene's germline CDR1 is LGHDT and CDR2 YNNKEL (reference sequence). CDR3 DNA sequence: TGTGCCAGCAGCCAAGAACCGGTTCGCTCTGGAAACACCATATATTTT. It is translated as CASSQEPVRSGNTIYF.

The rearrangement links TRBV9 to TRBJ1-3; possibly TRBD1 for D (5 bases). Germline V gives CDR1 SGDLS, CDR2 YYNGEE. V dropped 2 bases and J dropped 3 bases, with 12 bases sitting between them. The CDR3 length is 15 residues. The CDR3 loop is CASSVNGQGGNTIYF. The CDR3 DNA reads TGTGCCAGCAGCGTTAATGGGCAGGGTGGAAACACCATATATTTT.

V gene TRBV18 combines with J gene TRBJ2-2; 10 nucleotides match TRBD1. V shed 8 bases and J 5 bases; nucleotides not matched to a gene: 5. The CDR3 spans 14 residues. The germline CDR1 and CDR2 sequences are KGHSH and LQKENI. CDR3 bases: TGTGCCAGCCGACAGGGGGCGAGTACCGGGGAGCTGTTTTTT. It is translated as CASRQGASTGELFF.

On this clone itself: Other DNA sequences from this sample encode an identical CDR3 as well. The genes are TRBV10-1 and TRBJ1-1; D perhaps matches TRBD1 (5 bases). This CDR3 has 13 amino acids. CDR1 and CDR2 from the germline V gene are WNHNN and SYGVQD (reference sequence). The V end was cut by 2 bases, the J end by 2 bases, with 6 bases between. The DNA of the CDR3 is TGCGCCAGCAGTGAGAGGGGAAACACTGAAGCTTTCTTT. The encoded protein is CASSERGNTEAFF.

CDR3 DNA sequence: TGCAGTGCTGGTGGGACAGGGAACCCCTACGAGCAGTACTTC. Its protein product is CSAGGTGNPYEQYF. This rearrangement joins TRBV20-1 to TRBJ2-7; 9 nucleotides align to TRBD1. Unmatched junction bases numbered 7, after V lost 5 bases and J lost 2 bases. Germline CDR1 is DFQATT and CDR2 is SNEGSKA (reference sequence). This CDR3 has 14 residues.

The chain links TRBV7-2 to TRBJ2-7, with 11 nucleotides matching TRBD2. Trimming at V came to 0 bases and at J to 0 bases, leaving 10 bases not matched to a gene. The CDR3 contains 19 residues. Per the germline V gene, CDR1 is SGHTA and CDR2 is FQGNSA. The CDR3 sequence is CASSLAPGLAALSSYEQYF. CDR3 in DNA: TGTGCCAGCAGCTTAGCCCCGGGACTAGCGGCACTTAGCTCCTACGAGCAGTACTTC.

The V and J genes are TRBV30 and TRBJ1-1; 9 nucleotides match TRBD1. Germline assignment: CDR1 GTSNPN and CDR2 SVGIG (reference sequence). With 0 bases clipped from V and 10 bases from J, the junction kept 12 bases outside the gene matches. There are 15 residues in the CDR3. The CDR3 coding sequence is TGTGCCTGGAGTGTAAGAGGACAGGGGATATTAGGAGCTTTCTTT. This encodes CAWSVRGQGILGAFF.

J is TRBJ2-1 and V is TRBV18; 9 bases align to TRBD1. J gave up 0 bases and V 4 bases, and 7 bases lay outside the gene matches. Germline assignment: CDR1 KGHSH and CDR2 LQKENI. This CDR3 region has 17 residues. The DNA of the CDR3 is TGTGCCAGCTCACTTCGGACAGGGGCTAGCTCCTACAATGAGCAGTTCTTC. As protein: CASSLRTGASSYNEQFF.

This chain uses TRBV11-2 with TRBJ2-7; TRBD1 matches at 9 bases. The V gene's germline CDR1 is SGHAT and CDR2 FQNNGV. CDR3 length: 18 amino acids. J was trimmed by 2 bases and V by 0 bases; bases with no gene match: 11. CDR3 in amino acids: CASSLDMPGTGLPYEQYF. Written as DNA, the CDR3 is TGTGCCAGCAGCTTAGATATGCCCGGGACAGGGCTACCCTACGAGCAGTACTTC.

The chain is built from TRBV29-1 and TRBJ1-1; no firm D call. The CDR3 spans 12 residues. V was trimmed by 6 bases and J by 6 bases, leaving 14 bases between them. Looked up from germline, CDR1 is SQVTM and CDR2 is ANQGSEA. In DNA, the CDR3 is TGCAGCGTCCAAAAAGTGGGCTCTGAAGCTTTCTTT. Its protein product is CSVQKVGSEAFF. The full variable domain, with the rest looked up from reference TRBV29-1 and TRBJ1-1, is SAVISQKPSRDICQRGTSLTIQCQVDSQVTMMFWYRQQPGQSLTLIATANQGSEATYESGFVIDKFPISRPNLTFSTLTVSNMSPEDSSIYLCSVQKVGSEAFFGQGTRLTVV.

In DNA form, the CDR3 reads TGTGCCAGCAGCTCCCCAGTACAGGTGGCTTTCTTT. Amino acids: CASSSPVQVAFF. The chain has TRBV7-9 and TRBJ1-1, with D possibly matching TRBD1 (5 bases). The ends were cut back, 4 bases at V and 11 bases at J, with 14 bases in the middle. There are 12 residues in the CDR3. Germline lookup yields CDR1 SEHNR and CDR2 FQNEAQ (reference sequence).

A word on this clone: This may be a read error, as it is one base from a much larger clone. V is TRBV10-3 and J is TRBJ2-7; 8 bases line up with TRBD2. V shed 4 bases, J shed 8 bases, and the junction held 13 bases outside the gene matches. The germline V gene has CDR1 ENHRY and CDR2 SYGVKD. The CDR3 sequence is 15 residues long. The CDR3 coding sequence is TGTGCCATCAGTGCGGGGGGGGGACAACCTACGAAGCAGTACTTC. Residues: CAISAGGGQPTKQYF.

The chain links TRBV4-2 to TRBJ2-3; D might be TRBD2 (6 bases). Germline assignment: CDR1 LGHNA and CDR2 YNFKEQ. The CDR3 loop spans 15 amino acids. V lost 1 base and J 2 bases, leaving 10 bases between the germline ends. As DNA, the CDR3 is TGTGCCAGCAGCCAAGTCGGGGGAAACACAGATACGCAGTATTTT. Translation gives CASSQVGGNTDTQYF.

The chain recombines TRBV18 with TRBJ2-7, with TRBD2 matching over 14 bases. J was trimmed by 3 bases and V by 3 bases; bases with no gene match: 4. The CDR3 covers 16 residues. Germline V gives CDR1 KGHSH, CDR2 LQKENI. DNA for the CDR3: TGTGCCAGCTCACCCGGACTAGCGGGGGGTTTCTACGAGCAGTACTTC. Translated: CASSPGLAGGFYEQYF.

The chain has TRBV5-4 and TRBJ1-6, with a weak D call TRBD1 (5 bases). In germline, CDR1 is SGHNT, CDR2 YYREEE (reference sequence). Trimming pared 4 bases from V and 5 bases from J, leaving 10 bases between. The CDR3 is 14 amino acids. The CDR3 sequence is CASSLDSNNSPLHF. CDR3 DNA sequence: TGTGCCAGCAGCCTCGACAGTAATAATTCACCCCTCCACTTT.

CDR3 nucleotides: TGCGCCAGCAGCCCCGGACAGGGCCTTTATAATTCACCCCTCCACTTT. Protein: CASSPGQGLYNSPLHF. This sequence joins TRBV4-3 and TRBJ1-6; 8 bases line up with TRBD1. The CDR3 loop spans 16 amino acids. CDR1 and CDR2 (germline): LGHNA, YSLEER. Trimming cost V 4 bases and J 4 bases; bases outside gene matches: 6.

The chain combines TRBV24-1 with TRBJ1-2; D not certain. CDR3 size: 13 residues. CDR1 is KGHDR, CDR2 SFDVKD, per germline. Trimming shortened V by 6 bases and J by 4 bases, and 11 bases separated the two germline ends. CDR3 coding DNA: TGTGCCACCAGTCAAGGCGGTTCCTATGGCTACACCTTC. Its protein is CATSQGGSYGYTF.

V usage is TRBV18 and J usage is TRBJ2-5; tentative D call: TRBD1 (5 bases). The CDR3 has 13 amino acids. Germline V lookup: CDR1 KGHSH, CDR2 LQKENI. Trimming removed 6 bases at V and 4 bases at J, with 12 bases between. The CDR3 nucleotides read TGTGCCAGCTCCTCCAGGGAACCAGAGACCCAGTACTTC. Translated, it gives CASSSREPETQYF.

This sequence joins TRBV7-2 and TRBJ1-1, with TRBD1 identical over 7 bases. CDR1 SGHTA and CDR2 FQGNSA come from the germline V gene. The V gene end was trimmed by 6 bases and the J gene end by 0 bases; junction bases not matched to a gene: 4. The CDR3 covers 14 residues. CDR3 in amino acids: CASRPGQMNTEAFF. The CDR3 DNA reads TGTGCCAGCAGACCGGGACAGATGAACACTGAAGCTTTCTTT.

This rearrangement joins TRBV19 to TRBJ2-1, with 9 bases identical to TRBD1. V shed 6 bases, J shed 9 bases, and the junction held 9 bases outside the gene matches. This CDR3 has 14 amino acids. CDR1 LNHDA and CDR2 SQIVND come from the germline V gene (reference sequence). This chain's CDR3 is CASRGPTGGGEQFF. CDR3 nucleotide sequence: TGTGCCAGTAGGGGGCCCACAGGGGGCGGTGAGCAGTTCTTC.